This TCR beta chain is drawn from a study of T cells in localized non-small cell lung cancer. Whole-study findings and limits: Among blood samples, higher T cell density accompanied longer overall survival. A median approximately 60 of the top 100 tumor clones appeared in adjacent lung.

Comments on this clone: Antigen: not known.

Germline values: CDR1 KGHSH, CDR2 LQKENI. The CDR3 consists of 12 residues. Trimming removed 2 bases at V and 4 bases at J, with 6 bases between. Clones were read by immunoSEQ multiplex PCR, and TCRdb kept only the in-frame ones, dropping some. Of about 24,000 clones in the sample, approximately 90% are singletons; the top ten hold roughly 9%. This chain uses TRBV18 with TRBJ2-7; D gene unclear. The origin of this receptor is a woman aged 35 to 70 with stage III lung adenocarcinoma. The specimen was peripheral blood mononuclear cells, collected before any cancer treatment. This chain's CDR3 is CASSPKNYEQYF. DNA of the CDR3: TGTGCCAGCTCACCAAAAAATTACGAGCAGTACTTC.